The 13 T cell receptor beta chains in this list originate from one sample, sequenced in a study of cytomegalovirus exposure and HLA in healthy donors. It was with 60 Vbeta and 13 Jbeta primers that the PCR ran. Some clones are missing from TCRdb's copy, which holds only in-frame ones; the method was immunoSEQ multiplex PCR. The sample has just under 150,000 clones; 80% to 85% are singletons. Material: PBMCs. These receptors all come from a woman aged 30 to 39 in good health and CMV-seronegative.

This rearrangement joins TRBV2 to TRBJ1-3; 7 bases are shared with TRBD1. Germline CDR1 is SNHLY and CDR2 is FYNNEI. The CDR3 totals 14 residues. The V gene end was trimmed by 4 bases and the J gene end by 3 bases; junction bases not matched to a gene: 3. The CDR3 bases are TGTGCCAGCAGTGGGACAGGCGGTGGAAACACCATATATTTT. Its protein product is CASSGTGGGNTIYF.

This clone was counted between two and nine times. The J gene is TRBJ1-1, the V gene TRBV6-5, with no clear D. Germline V CDR1 and CDR2: MNHEY, SVGAGI. V lost 2 bases and J lost 5, with 9 bases in between. The length of the CDR3 is 13 residues. The DNA of the CDR3 is TGTGCCAGCAGTTACCAAGGAGGGACTGAAGCTTTCTTT. Encoded protein: CASSYQGGTEAFF.

The chain has TRBV7-2 and TRBJ1-2; D call uncertain. The CDR3 covers 14 residues. Germline V gene lookup returns CDR1 SGHTA and CDR2 FQGNSA. The germline V and J ends were trimmed by 1 base and 2 bases, with 8 bases remaining between them. The CDR3 loop is CASSLDPVNYGYTF. The CDR3 DNA sequence: TGTGCCAGCAGCTTAGACCCAGTCAACTATGGCTACACCTTC.

V and J are TRBV7-3 and TRBJ2-6; D is perhaps TRBD2 (5 bases). The CDR3 runs to 15 residues. Trimming removed 2 bases from V and 2 bases from J, with 7 bases in between. Germline V gene data show CDR1 as SGHTA and CDR2 as FQGTGA. The CDR3 DNA sequence: TGTGCCAGCAGCTTACTCGGGGCTGGGGCCAACGTCCTGACTTTC. Protein: CASSLLGAGANVLTF.

In nucleotides, the CDR3 is TGCGCCAGCAGCCTCTGGGGGCTGGAAACTGAAGCTTTCTTT. It is translated as CASSLWGLETEAFF. The rearrangement links TRBV5-1 to TRBJ1-1; TRBD1 might be the D (6 bases). CDR1 is SGHRS, CDR2 YFSETQ, per germline. This CDR3 spans 14 amino acids. Trimming took off 4 bases at V and 5 bases at J, with 15 bases between the two ends.

The chain couples TRBV2 to TRBJ1-1; a possible D gene is TRBD1 (6 bases). The V gene lost 7 bases and the J gene lost 11 bases, with 20 bases spanning the gap. There are 13 residues in the CDR3. The germline V gene encodes CDR1 SNHLY and CDR2 FYNNEI. CDR3 coding DNA: TGTGCCAGCACCCCCGGGATAGGGGGAAGGGCTTTCTTT. Translating gives CASTPGIGGRAFF.

This clone appeared once. The gene calls are TRBV14 and TRBJ2-7; D gene unclear. Trimming shortened V by 1 base and J by 3 bases, and 4 bases separated the two germline ends. The CDR3 runs 12 residues. The germline CDR1 and CDR2 sequences are SGHDN and FVKESK. The CDR3 bases are TGTGCCAGCAGCCAAGTCAGCTACGAGCAGTACTTC. It codes for CASSQVSYEQYF.

This clone was counted once. This sequence joins TRBV10-3 and TRBJ2-5; D not certain. V dropped 3 bases and J dropped 0 bases, with 5 bases sitting between them. CDR1 and CDR2 from the germline V gene are ENHRY and SYGVKD. This CDR3 has 13 residues. CDR3: CAISELYQETQYF. The CDR3 region has the DNA TGTGCCATCAGTGAACTATACCAAGAGACCCAGTACTTC.

The chain combines TRBV7-8 with TRBJ2-7; D remains ambiguous. Germline CDR1 and CDR2: SGHVS and FQNEAQ. V lost 1 base, J lost 1 base, and 5 bases lay in between. The CDR3 sequence is 13 residues long. CDR3 coding DNA: TGTGCCAGCAGCTTAGTAGCATCCTACGAGCAGTACTTC. It encodes CASSLVASYEQYF.

The gene calls are TRBV9 and TRBJ1-1; TRBD1 aligns across 10 bases. This CDR3 is 17 amino acids long. The V gene's germline CDR1 is SGDLS and CDR2 YYNGEE. V trimming: 3 bases; J trimming: 1 base; junction bases outside the gene matches: 9. The CDR3 DNA is TGTGCCAGCAGCGGACCGACAGGGGGCGTACAGAACACTGAAGCTTTCTTT. Residues: CASSGPTGGVQNTEAFF.

The genes are TRBV2 and TRBJ1-1; D remains ambiguous. The V gene lost 7 bases and the J gene lost 10 bases, with 25 bases spanning the gap. CDR3 length: 15 amino acids. Germline CDR1 is SNHLY and CDR2 is FYNNEI. The CDR3 DNA reads TGTGCCAGCAAGGGAGACCGGGCCAACCTTCTGGGAGCTTTCTTT. Its protein is CASKGDRANLLGAFF.

The chain links TRBV30 to TRBJ1-1; TRBD1 matches 11 bases. Germline V gene data show CDR1 as GTSNPN and CDR2 as SVGIG (reference sequence). This CDR3 has 17 amino acids. Trimming took 3 bases from V and 0 from J; bases not matched to a gene: 9. The CDR3 region is CAWSPGQGALMNTEAFF. The CDR3 DNA sequence: TGTGCCTGGAGCCCCGGACAGGGGGCGCTTATGAACACTGAAGCTTTCTTT.

The gene calls are TRBV19 and TRBJ2-1, with D maybe TRBD2 (5 bases). Germline CDR1 reads LNHDA; CDR2 reads SQIVND (reference sequence). Trimming removed 5 bases from V and 0 bases from J, with 14 bases in between. The CDR3 length is 16 residues. CDR3 DNA sequence: TGTGCCAGTAGTCTTAGCGCTTCCAGCTCCTACAATGAGCAGTTCTTC. Protein: CASSLSASSSYNEQFF.